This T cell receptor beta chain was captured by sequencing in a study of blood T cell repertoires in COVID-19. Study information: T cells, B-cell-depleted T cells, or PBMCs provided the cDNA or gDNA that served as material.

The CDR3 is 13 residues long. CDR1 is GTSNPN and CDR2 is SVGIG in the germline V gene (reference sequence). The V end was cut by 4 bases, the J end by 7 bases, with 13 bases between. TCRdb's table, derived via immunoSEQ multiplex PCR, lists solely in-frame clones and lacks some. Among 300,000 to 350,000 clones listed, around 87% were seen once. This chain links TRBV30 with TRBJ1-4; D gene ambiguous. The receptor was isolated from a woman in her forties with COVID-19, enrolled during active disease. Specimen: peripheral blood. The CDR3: CAWTGPSGEKLFF. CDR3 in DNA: TGTGCCTGGACCGGCCCAAGCGGTGAAAAACTGTTTTTT.